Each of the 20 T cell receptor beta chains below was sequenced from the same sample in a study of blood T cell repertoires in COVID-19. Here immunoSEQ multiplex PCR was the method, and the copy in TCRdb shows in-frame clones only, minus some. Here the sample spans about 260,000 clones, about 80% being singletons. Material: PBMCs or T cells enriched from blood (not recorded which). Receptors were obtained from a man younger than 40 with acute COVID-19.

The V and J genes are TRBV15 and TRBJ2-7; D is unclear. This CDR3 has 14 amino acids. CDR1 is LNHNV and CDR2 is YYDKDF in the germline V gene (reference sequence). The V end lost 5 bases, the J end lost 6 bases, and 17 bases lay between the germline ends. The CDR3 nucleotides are TGTGCCACCAGCTCAGAAATCCTCCCATCCGAGCAGTACGTC. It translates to CATSSEILPSEQYV.

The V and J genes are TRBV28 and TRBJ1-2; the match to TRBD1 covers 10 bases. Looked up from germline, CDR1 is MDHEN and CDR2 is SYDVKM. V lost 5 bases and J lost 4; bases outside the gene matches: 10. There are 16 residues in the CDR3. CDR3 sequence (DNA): TGTGCCAGCAGTCGAAGCTGGGACAGGGGCGTCTATGGCTACACCTTC. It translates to CASSRSWDRGVYGYTF.

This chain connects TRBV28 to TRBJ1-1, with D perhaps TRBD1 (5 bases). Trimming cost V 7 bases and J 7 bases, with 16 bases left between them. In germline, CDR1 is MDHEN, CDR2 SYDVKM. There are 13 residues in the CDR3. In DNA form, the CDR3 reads TGTGCCAGCACCCTCCGGGACTTTCGTGAAGCTTTCTTT. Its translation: CASTLRDFREAFF.

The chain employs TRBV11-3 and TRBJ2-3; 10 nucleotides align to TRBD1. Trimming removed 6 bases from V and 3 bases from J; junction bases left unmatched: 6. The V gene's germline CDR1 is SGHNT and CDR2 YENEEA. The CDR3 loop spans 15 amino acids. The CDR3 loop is CASSPGQGKTDTQYF. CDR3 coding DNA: TGTGCCAGCAGTCCGGGACAGGGGAAAACAGATACGCAGTATTTT.

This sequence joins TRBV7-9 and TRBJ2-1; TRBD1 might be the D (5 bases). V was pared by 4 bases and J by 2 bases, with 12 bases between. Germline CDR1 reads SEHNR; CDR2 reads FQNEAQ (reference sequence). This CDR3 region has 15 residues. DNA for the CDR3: TGTGCCAGCAGCTCGCCCCAGGGCCCCTACAATGAGCAGTTCTTC. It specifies CASSSPQGPYNEQFF.

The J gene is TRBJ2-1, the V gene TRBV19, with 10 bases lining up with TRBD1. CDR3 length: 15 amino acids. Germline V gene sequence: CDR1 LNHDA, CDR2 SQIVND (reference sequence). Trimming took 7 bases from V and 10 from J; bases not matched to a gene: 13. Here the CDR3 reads CASTGTGTGVVEQFF. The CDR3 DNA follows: TGTGCCAGTACCGGGACCGGGACAGGGGTCGTAGAGCAGTTCTTC.

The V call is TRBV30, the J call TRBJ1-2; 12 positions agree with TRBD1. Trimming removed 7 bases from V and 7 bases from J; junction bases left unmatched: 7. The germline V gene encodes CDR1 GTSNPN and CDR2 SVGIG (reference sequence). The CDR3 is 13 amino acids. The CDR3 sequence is CASLGTGGRGYTF. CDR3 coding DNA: TGTGCCTCCCTAGGGACAGGGGGCCGTGGCTACACCTTC.

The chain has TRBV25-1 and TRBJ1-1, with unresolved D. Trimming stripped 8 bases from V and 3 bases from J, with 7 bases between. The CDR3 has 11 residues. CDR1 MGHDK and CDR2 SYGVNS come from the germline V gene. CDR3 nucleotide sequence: TGTGCCAGCTTCCGGGACACTGAAGCTTTCTTT. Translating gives CASFRDTEAFF.

The CDR3 is CASSDPGSNYGYTF. The DNA for the CDR3 is TGTGCCAGCAGTGATCCGGGTTCGAACTATGGCTACACCTTC. The chain employs TRBV28 and TRBJ1-2; D gene ambiguous. The V end lost 5 bases, the J end lost 2 bases, and 12 bases lay between the germline ends. The CDR3 spans 14 residues. Germline values: CDR1 MDHEN, CDR2 SYDVKM.

CDR3 DNA: TGTGCCAGCAGCTCTCAGGGTTACACTGAAGCTTTCTTT. Amino acids: CASSSQGYTEAFF. J is TRBJ1-1 and V is TRBV28; a possible D gene is TRBD1 (5 bases). With 6 bases removed from V and 3 bases from J, the gap between germline ends came to 11 bases. The CDR3 covers 13 residues. Germline loops: CDR1 MDHEN, CDR2 SYDVKM.

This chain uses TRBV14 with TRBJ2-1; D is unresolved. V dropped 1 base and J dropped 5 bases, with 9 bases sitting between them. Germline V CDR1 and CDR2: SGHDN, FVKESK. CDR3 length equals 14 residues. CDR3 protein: CASSQGSRNNEQFF. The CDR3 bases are TGTGCCAGCAGCCAAGGGTCCAGAAACAATGAGCAGTTCTTC.

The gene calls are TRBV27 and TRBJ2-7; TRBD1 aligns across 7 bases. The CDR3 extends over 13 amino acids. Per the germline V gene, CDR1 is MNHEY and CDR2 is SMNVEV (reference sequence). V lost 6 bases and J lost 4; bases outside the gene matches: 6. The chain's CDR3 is CASSRDSGYEQYV. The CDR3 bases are TGTGCCAGCAGCCGGGACAGCGGTTACGAGCAGTACGTC.

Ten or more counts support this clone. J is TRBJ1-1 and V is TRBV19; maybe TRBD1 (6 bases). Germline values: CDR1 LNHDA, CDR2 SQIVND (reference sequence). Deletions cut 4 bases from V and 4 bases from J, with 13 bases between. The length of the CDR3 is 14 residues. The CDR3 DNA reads TGTGCCAGTAGTAAGACAGGCTTTGGCACTGAAGCTTTCTTT. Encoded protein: CASSKTGFGTEAFF.

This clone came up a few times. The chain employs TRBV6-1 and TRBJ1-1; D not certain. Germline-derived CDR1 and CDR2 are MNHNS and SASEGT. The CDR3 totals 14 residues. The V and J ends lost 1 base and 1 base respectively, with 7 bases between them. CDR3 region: CASSEGGENTEAFF. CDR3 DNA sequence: TGTGCCAGCAGTGAAGGTGGAGAGAACACTGAAGCTTTCTTT.

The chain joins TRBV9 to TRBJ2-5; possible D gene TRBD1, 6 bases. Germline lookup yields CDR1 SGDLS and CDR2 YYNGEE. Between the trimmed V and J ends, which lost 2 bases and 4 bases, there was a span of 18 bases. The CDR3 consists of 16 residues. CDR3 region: CASSVRSKQGGETQYF. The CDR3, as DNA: TGTGCCAGCAGCGTCAGAAGCAAACAGGGTGGAGAGACCCAGTACTTC.

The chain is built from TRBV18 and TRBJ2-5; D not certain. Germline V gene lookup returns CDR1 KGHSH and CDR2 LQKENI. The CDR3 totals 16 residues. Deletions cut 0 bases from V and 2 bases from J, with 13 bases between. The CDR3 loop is CASSPPGLQIQETQYF. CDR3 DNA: TGTGCCAGCTCACCACCTGGGCTCCAGATTCAAGAGACCCAGTACTTC.

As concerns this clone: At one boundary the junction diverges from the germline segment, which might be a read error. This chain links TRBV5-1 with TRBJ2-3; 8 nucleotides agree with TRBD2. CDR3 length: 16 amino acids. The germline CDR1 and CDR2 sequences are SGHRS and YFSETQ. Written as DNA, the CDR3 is TGTGCCAGCAGCTTAAGCCAGACTAGCGACACAGATACGCAGTATTTT. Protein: CASSLSQTSDTDTQYF.

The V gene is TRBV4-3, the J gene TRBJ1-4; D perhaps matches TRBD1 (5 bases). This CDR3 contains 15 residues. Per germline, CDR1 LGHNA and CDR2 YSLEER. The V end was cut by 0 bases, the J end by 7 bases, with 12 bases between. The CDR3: CASSQEGGGGEKLFF. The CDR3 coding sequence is TGCGCCAGCAGCCAAGAGGGGGGTGGGGGTGAAAAACTGTTTTTT.

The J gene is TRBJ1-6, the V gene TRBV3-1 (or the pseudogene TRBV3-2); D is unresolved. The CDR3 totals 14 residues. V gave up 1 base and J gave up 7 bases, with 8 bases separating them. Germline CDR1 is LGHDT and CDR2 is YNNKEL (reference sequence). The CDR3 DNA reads TGTGCCAGCAGCCAAGGGTTTCTAAATTCACCCCTCCACTTT. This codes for CASSQGFLNSPLHF.

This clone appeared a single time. CDR3 residues: CASSERARGPYNEQFF. CDR3 sequence (DNA): TGTGCCAGCAGTGAAAGGGCCAGGGGTCCCTACAATGAGCAGTTCTTC. V and J are TRBV6-4 and TRBJ2-1; perhaps TRBD1 as D (6 bases). Germline V CDR1 and CDR2: MRHNA, SNTAGT. The CDR3 is 16 amino acids. The V and J ends lost 3 bases and 2 bases respectively, with 14 bases between them.